This entry lists 26 T cell receptor beta chains sequenced from one sample in a study of low-dose radiotherapy and immunotherapy resistance in tumors. Indicated time point: before trial treatment. Alpha- and beta-chain coverage of first-strand cDNA came from TRAV- and TRBV-specific primers. TCR amplification ran about 20 PCR cycles using constant-region and V-primer adapter primers. Each CDR3 protein is one row after TCRdb ran MiXCR on the reads. The sample yields tens of thousands of distinct CDR3 sequences, around 27% seen once. The sample in question was PBMCs, obtained before treatment. Receptors were obtained from a male donor with rectosigmoid adenocarcinoma.

V gene TRBV29-1 combines with J gene TRBJ2-1; 16 nucleotides line up with TRBD2. Germline V gene data show CDR1 as SQVTM and CDR2 as ANQGSEA. The CDR3 loop spans 14 amino acids. Unmatched junction bases numbered 1, after V lost 4 bases and J lost 7 bases. The CDR3 region is CSVGGLAGGNEQFF. CDR3 coding DNA: TGCAGCGTTGGGGGACTAGCGGGAGGGAATGAGCAGTTCTTC.

In this sample, this clonotype turned up many times. The rearrangement links TRBV3-1 to TRBJ1-2; D is ambiguous. V was pared by 1 base and J by 4 bases, with 13 bases between. In germline, CDR1 is LGHDT, CDR2 YNNKEL (reference sequence). This CDR3 is 15 amino acids long. The DNA of the CDR3 is TGTGCCAGCAGCCAAGGGAATAGGGATGTCTATGGCTACACCTTC. This translates into CASSQGNRDVYGYTF. The full variable domain, its missing parts supplied by reference TRBV3-1 and TRBJ1-2, is DTAVSQTPKYLVTQMGNDKSIKCEQNLGHDTMYWYKQDSKKFLKIMFSYNNKELIINETVPNRFSPKSPDKAHLNLHINSLELGDSAVYFCASSQGNRDVYGYTFGSGTRLTVV.

There are many counts of this clonotype. The chain employs TRBV1 and TRBJ2-2; the D call of TRBD1 is as the table states it, not checked on the DNA. TRBV1 is flagged as a pseudogene. The CDR3 contains 16 residues. The CDR3 sequence: CASSQRDREDTGELFF. The CDR3 bases are TGCGCCAGCAGCCAAAGGGACAGGGAGGACACCGGGGAGCTGTTTTTT.

Note on this clonotype: A far more abundant clone sits one base away, making this likely a read error. The chain recombines TRBV26 with TRBJ2-1; the table's D call, TRBD1, was not checked against the DNA. TRBV26 is an annotated pseudogene. This CDR3 comprises 17 residues. The CDR3 here is CSSSLPLGGYENNEQFF. In nucleotides, the CDR3 is TGTTCCAGCAGTTTACCCCTGGGGGGATACGAAAACAATGAGCAGTTCTTC.

This clonotype occurred many times. V gene TRBV5-1 combines with J gene TRBJ1-1; unclear D gene. The germline CDR1 and CDR2 sequences are SGHRS and YFSETQ. The length of the CDR3 is 13 residues. V lost 0 bases to trimming and J lost 0 bases, with 3 bases between them. The CDR3 DNA follows: TGCGCCAGCAGCTTGGGGGTGAACACTGAAGCTTTCTTT. It yields the protein CASSLGVNTEAFF.

Many counts were recorded for this clonotype. The chain is built from TRBV4-3 and TRBJ2-1; TRBD1 agrees at 7 bases. The CDR3 is 17 amino acids. With 2 bases clipped from V and 5 bases from J, the junction kept 12 bases outside the gene matches. The V gene's germline CDR1 is LGHNA and CDR2 YSLEER. The CDR3: CASSQFLRGRQNNEQFF. The CDR3 DNA reads TGCGCCAGCAGCCAATTCTTGAGGGGGCGTCAGAACAATGAGCAGTTCTTC.

The V call is TRBV12-3 or TRBV12-4, the J call TRBJ2-2; D gene uncertain. The V gene lost 2 bases and the J gene lost 2 bases, with 15 bases spanning the gap. The CDR3 is 17 residues long. The CDR3 loop is CASSLSGTPINTGELFF. CDR3 in DNA: TGTGCCAGCAGTTTATCGGGCACACCGATTAACACCGGGGAGCTGTTTTTT.

V and J are TRBV28 and TRBJ1-1, with D unresolved. Germline CDR1 reads MDHEN; CDR2 reads SYDVKM. The CDR3 is 14 residues long. Trimming took off 1 base at V and 7 bases at J, with 13 bases between the two ends. In nucleotides, the CDR3 is TGTGCCAGCAGTTTATCTAACATTTTTCGTGAAGCTTTCTTT. This codes for CASSLSNIFREAFF.

This clonotype occurred many times. The chain combines TRBV28 with TRBJ1-2, with 9 bases that match TRBD1. J lost 8 bases, V lost 5 bases, and 9 bases had no gene match. The CDR3 consists of 14 residues. Germline CDR1 reads MDHEN; CDR2 reads SYDVKM. The CDR3 loop reads CASSRGDRVPGYTF. CDR3 sequence (DNA): TGTGCCAGCAGTCGTGGGGACAGGGTGCCCGGCTACACCTTC.

This clonotype was seen many times. The rearrangement links TRBV5-8 to TRBJ1-4, with D possibly being TRBD1 (5 bases). The CDR3 totals 14 residues. Germline V lookup: CDR1 SGHTS, CDR2 YDEGEE. With 6 bases removed from V and 5 bases from J, the gap between germline ends came to 14 bases. CDR3 amino acids: CASNRGAPNEKLFF. The CDR3, as DNA: TGTGCCAGCAACCGCGGGGCTCCGAATGAAAAACTGTTTTTT.

The chain links TRBV5-1 to TRBJ1-1, with D possibly TRBD1 on 5 matching bases. This CDR3 is 13 amino acids long. V dropped 7 bases and J dropped 4 bases, with 14 bases sitting between them. Germline V gives CDR1 SGHRS, CDR2 YFSETQ. Here the CDR3 DNA reads TGCGCCAGCGGGGTGTCAGGGAGCACTGAAGCTTTCTTT. Translating it yields CASGVSGSTEAFF.

This clonotype was counted at least ten times. The genes are TRBV6-1 and TRBJ2-7; 9 bases fit TRBD2. The length of the CDR3 is 14 residues. Germline V gives CDR1 MNHNS, CDR2 SASEGT. V shed 8 bases and J 3 bases; nucleotides not matched to a gene: 8. The CDR3, as DNA: TGTGCCAGCCGTCTTCAGCGGGGGGTCTACGAGCAGTACTTC. Translated: CASRLQRGVYEQYF.

This clonotype appeared many times. This sequence joins TRBV12-3 or TRBV12-4 and TRBJ1-5; 7 nucleotides match TRBD1. This CDR3 spans 12 amino acids. With V trimmed by 8 bases and J by 12 bases, 10 bases remained unmatched. The CDR3 nucleotides read TGTGCCAGCGCACCCCCAGGGGGGCACCAGCATTTT. Translating it yields CASAPPGGHQHF.

In its sample, this clonotype was seen many times. The chain is built from TRBV7-9 and TRBJ2-7; 7 bases are shared with TRBD2. Germline loops: CDR1 SEHNR, CDR2 FQNEAQ (reference sequence). After removal of 5 bases from V and 5 bases from J, the junction contained 12 bases not matched to a gene. The CDR3 contains 15 residues. CDR3 in DNA: TGTGCCAGCAGCCCCTACGGGACTATGTCGGACGAGCAGTACTTC. Protein sequence: CASSPYGTMSDEQYF.

This clonotype was found many times. The genes are TRBV28 and TRBJ2-7; a possible D gene is TRBD1 (6 bases). V dropped 3 bases and J dropped 4 bases, with 16 bases sitting between them. Germline V gives CDR1 MDHEN, CDR2 SYDVKM. The CDR3 length is 15 residues. The CDR3 is CASSFHSTGLYEQYF. The CDR3 nucleotides read TGTGCCAGCAGTTTTCACTCGACAGGCCTTTACGAGCAGTACTTC.

The chain links TRBV10-3 to TRBJ1-2; 8 nucleotides line up with TRBD1. Germline CDR1 reads ENHRY; CDR2 reads SYGVKD. V shed 4 bases, J shed 4 bases, and the junction held 8 bases outside the gene matches. The CDR3 length is 15 residues. The CDR3: CAISGIDRGGYGYTF. The CDR3 nucleotides read TGTGCCATCAGTGGTATCGACAGGGGAGGCTATGGCTACACCTTC.

Details on this clonotype: A far larger clone is one base from this, pointing to a likely read error. The chain uses TRBV22-1 and TRBJ1-4. TRBV22-1 is described as a pseudogene. This CDR3 has 16 residues. The CDR3 region is CASSHSPLGTNEKLFF. CDR3 nucleotide sequence: TGTGCCAGCAGCCACAGCCCATTGGGGACTAATGAAAAACTGTTTTTT.

In its sample, this clonotype was seen many times. The CDR3 here is CASSDTGGNQPQHF. DNA of the CDR3: TGCGCCAGCAGCGACACAGGGGGGAATCAGCCCCAGCATTTT. V gene TRBV10-2 combines with J gene TRBJ1-5, with 8 positions matching TRBD1. The CDR3 length is 14 residues. Germline trimming cut 6 bases from V and 4 bases from J; bases unmatched to any gene: 5. CDR1 WSHSY and CDR2 SAAADI come from the germline V gene.

The rearrangement uses TRBV10-3 and TRBJ2-2, with a weak D call TRBD2 (6 bases). The germline V gene encodes CDR1 ENHRY and CDR2 SYGVKD. The CDR3 consists of 14 residues. The V end lost 8 bases, the J end lost 0 bases, and 10 bases lay between the germline ends. CDR3 nucleotide sequence: TGTGCCATCGGGGGGACGGCGAACACCGGGGAGCTGTTTTTT. Its protein is CAIGGTANTGELFF.

To note about this clonotype: This likely reflects a read error, since a far larger clone is one base away. The chain links TRBV6-2 or TRBV6-3 to TRBJ2-7; 9 nucleotides agree with TRBD1. The CDR3 covers 16 residues. Trimming removed 5 bases from V and 5 bases from J; junction bases left unmatched: 13. Germline V gene data show CDR1 as MNHEY and CDR2 as SVGEGT. As DNA, the CDR3 is TGTGCCAGCAGTGTAGAACCGGGACAGGGTAGCGACGAGCAGTACTTC. Translating gives CASSVEPGQGSDEQYF.

This chain connects TRBV27 to TRBJ2-7, with 9 bases fitting TRBD2. Germline CDR1 MNHEY, CDR2 SMNVEV (reference sequence). Unmatched junction bases numbered 12, after V lost 5 bases and J lost 7 bases. The CDR3 is 15 residues long. In DNA, the CDR3 is TGTGCCAGCAGTCTACTCCCCGGACTAGCGAGGGAGCAGTACTTC. Its protein is CASSLLPGLAREQYF.

This clonotype was seen repeatedly, ten times or more. The V call is TRBV11-2, the J call TRBJ1-1; D is possibly TRBD1 (6 bases). Germline lookup yields CDR1 SGHAT and CDR2 FQNNGV. The ends were cut back, 1 base at V and 1 base at J, with 7 bases in the middle. This CDR3 spans 14 amino acids. The CDR3 nucleotides read TGTGCCAGCAGCTTAGGGACAGCGAACACTGAAGCTTTCTTT. This sequence encodes CASSLGTANTEAFF.

Of note for this clonotype: With only one base between it and a far larger clone, this is likely a read error. The J gene is TRBJ1-2, the V gene TRBV6-1; TRBD1 agrees at 8 bases. In germline, CDR1 is MNHNS, CDR2 SASEGT. The CDR3 sequence is 16 residues long. The CDR3 loop reads CASSLTQGATNYGYPF. CDR3 coding DNA: TGTGCCAGCAGCCTAACCCAGGGGGCTACTAACTATGGCTACCCCTTC.

This clonotype has ten or more counts. The rearrangement links TRBV6-6 to TRBJ2-3; TRBD1 matches 8 bases. J gave up 3 bases and V 2 bases, and 4 bases lay outside the gene matches. The CDR3 loop spans 15 amino acids. Germline V gene lookup returns CDR1 MNHNY and CDR2 SVGAGI (reference sequence). The CDR3 here is CASSYGGTGTDTQYF. As DNA, the CDR3 is TGTGCCAGCAGTTACGGGGGGACAGGAACAGATACGCAGTATTTT.

This clonotype was counted many times. The V and J genes are TRBV7-6 and TRBJ1-3, with 7 bases aligning to TRBD1. This CDR3 contains 16 residues. The J segment lost 2 bases and the V segment lost 4 bases, leaving 8 bases of the junction unmatched. Germline V gives CDR1 SGHVS, CDR2 FNYEAQ. DNA for the CDR3: TGTGCCAGCAGCTCACGTTACGACAGGGCTGGAAACACCATATATTTT. It translates to CASSSRYDRAGNTIYF.

This clonotype was seen many times. The chain employs TRBV18 and TRBJ2-3; 9 bases align to TRBD2. V dropped 5 bases and J dropped 2; count of bases not matched to a gene: 5. The CDR3 covers 15 residues. Germline assignment: CDR1 KGHSH and CDR2 LQKENI. In DNA, the CDR3 is TGTGCCAGCTCAATCGCGGGAGGGTCCACAGATACGCAGTATTTT. It translates to CASSIAGGSTDTQYF.